This T cell receptor (beta chain) was documented in a study of T cells after yellow fever vaccination (dated by TCRdb to about 2019). Some background on the complete study: The SMART-Seq v4 Ultra Low Input RNA kit was used to prepare libraries from fractions with low cell numbers. To follow T-cell clones before and after both primary and booster YFV17D yellow fever vaccination, bulk TCR alpha and beta repertoires underwent longitudinal sequencing. Bulk PBMC replicates and cell subsets were isolated from blood drawn at multiple timepoints before and after both primary and secondary immunization. The cohort comprised two healthy male donors, one aged 18 to 30 and one aged 30 to 40 years. Study-wide findings and limitations: Computational filtering was needed because FACS-sorted repertoires could contain abundant contaminating clonotypes from the bulk population. The secondary T-cell response was found to be weaker but faster than the primary response, with a peak reached on day 5 rather than on day 15. Most clones expanded after primary vaccination (approximately 96% of CD4 and 80% to 90% of CD8) were re-detected after the booster, suggesting that broad memory maintenance occurred. The study included only two donors, which limits how far the findings can be generalized. A small fraction of clonotypes showed up in both the CD4 and CD8 compartments, probably as a result of convergent recombination.

Synthesis of TCR cDNA relied on 5'RACE template switching, a step that introduced a universal primer site along with unique molecular identifiers. Priming of cDNA synthesis was performed from both the TCR alpha and TCR beta constant segments. Two PCR steps were used to amplify libraries, with sample barcodes and sequencing adapters being added in the second step. Libraries were sequenced on Illumina HiSeq 2500 (2x100 bp) or NovaSeq (2x150 bp). The authors' analysis ran thus. MIGEC was used to demultiplex reads and collapse the reads into UMI consensus sequences, and MiXCR was used for V(D)J alignment. Vaccine-responding clonotypes were identified with edgeR using replicate PBMC samples, with FDR below 0.01 and a log2 fold change above 5 up to day 15 being required. Each bulk clonotype received a CD4 or CD8 identity based on whether the sequenced CD4 or CD8 repertoire contained that clonotype at higher abundance. The public reads were reanalyzed by TCRdb: fastp trimming at Q25, MiXCR alignment, in-frame beta chains only. Duplicate CDR3 protein sequences are folded into a single record with the most common DNA and genes. These V and J calls originate from TCRdb's pipeline instead of the authors' own analysis. This sample holds approximately 74,000 distinct CDR3 sequences; about 6% were observed only once. The ten most abundant clones make up less than 2.5% of the sample.

This clonotype was recorded many times. Its cognate antigen has yet to be identified. No base quality values were provided; no much bigger clone lies one nucleotide off. The CDR1 and CDR2 encoded by the germline V gene are MGHRA and YSYEKL. Including cysteine and phenylalanine, the CDR3 has 16 amino acids. Only CDR3 DNA remains: 48 bases, in frame from the first base. The germline ends are 11 bases apart after V is trimmed by 0 bases and J by 5 bases. The treatment or condition label on this specimen signifies: live attenuated yellow fever vaccine strain. A standard Ficoll-Paque protocol was used to isolate PBMCs from peripheral blood. Dynabeads CD4 and CD8 positive selection kits were used to isolate the CD4 and CD8 T-cell fractions. TriZol was used to extract RNA from bulk PBMCs, CD4 and CD8 fractions, and dextramer-positive and dextramer-negative fractions.

The chain links TRBV4-1 with TRBJ1-6; the D region possibly corresponds to TRBD1 (6 bases align). The starting material was CD4+ T cells sorted from PBMCs, obtained around 16 days after the first yellow fever vaccination. This sequence was found in a man in his late teens or twenties who received the YFV17D yellow fever vaccine. The DNA is TGCGCCAGCAGCCAAGATCGGGGGGCTCATAATTCACCCCTCCACTTT. Translated, it reads CASSQDRGAHNSPLHF.